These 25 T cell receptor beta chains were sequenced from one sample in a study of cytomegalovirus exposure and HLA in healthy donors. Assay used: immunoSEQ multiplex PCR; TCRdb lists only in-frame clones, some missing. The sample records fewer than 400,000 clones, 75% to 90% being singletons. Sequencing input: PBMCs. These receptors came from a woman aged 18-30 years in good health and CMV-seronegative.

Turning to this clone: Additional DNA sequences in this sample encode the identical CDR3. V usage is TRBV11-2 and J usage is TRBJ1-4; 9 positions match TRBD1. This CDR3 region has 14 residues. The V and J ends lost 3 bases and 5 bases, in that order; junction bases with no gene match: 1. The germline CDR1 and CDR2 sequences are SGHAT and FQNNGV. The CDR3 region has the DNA TGTGCCAGCAGCTTGGGACAGGGAAATGAAAAACTGTTTTTT. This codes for CASSLGQGNEKLFF.

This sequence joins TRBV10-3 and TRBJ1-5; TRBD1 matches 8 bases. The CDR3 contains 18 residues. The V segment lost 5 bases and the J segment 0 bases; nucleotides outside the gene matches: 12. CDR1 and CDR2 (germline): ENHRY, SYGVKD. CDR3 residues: CAISSTGGDFYSNQPQHF. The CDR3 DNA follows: TGTGCCATCAGTAGTACAGGGGGTGATTTTTATAGCAATCAGCCCCAGCATTTT.

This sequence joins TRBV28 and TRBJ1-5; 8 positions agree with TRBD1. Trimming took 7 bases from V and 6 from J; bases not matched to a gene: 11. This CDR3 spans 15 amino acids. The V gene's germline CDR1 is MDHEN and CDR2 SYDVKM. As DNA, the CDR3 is TGTGCCAGCAAACTCCAGGGGGCCGCGGGTCAGCCCCAGCATTTT. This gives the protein CASKLQGAAGQPQHF.

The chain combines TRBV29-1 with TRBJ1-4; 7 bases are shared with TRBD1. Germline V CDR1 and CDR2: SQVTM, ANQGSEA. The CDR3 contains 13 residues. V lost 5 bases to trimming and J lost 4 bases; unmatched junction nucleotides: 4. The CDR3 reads CSVLHRGNEKLFF. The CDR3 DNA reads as TGCAGCGTTTTACACAGGGGTAATGAAAAACTGTTTTTT.

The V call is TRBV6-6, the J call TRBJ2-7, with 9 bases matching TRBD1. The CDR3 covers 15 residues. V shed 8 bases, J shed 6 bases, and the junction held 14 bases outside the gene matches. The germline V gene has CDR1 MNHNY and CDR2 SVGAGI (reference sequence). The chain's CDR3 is CASGGFRTGAREQYF. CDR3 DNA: TGTGCCAGCGGAGGATTTAGGACAGGGGCGCGCGAGCAGTACTTC.

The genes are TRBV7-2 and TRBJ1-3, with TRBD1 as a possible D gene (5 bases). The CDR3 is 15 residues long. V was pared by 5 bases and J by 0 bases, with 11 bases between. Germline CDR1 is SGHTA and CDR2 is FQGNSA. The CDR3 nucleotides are TGTGCCAGCAGCGCGACAGCAGACTCTGGAAACACCATATATTTT. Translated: CASSATADSGNTIYF.

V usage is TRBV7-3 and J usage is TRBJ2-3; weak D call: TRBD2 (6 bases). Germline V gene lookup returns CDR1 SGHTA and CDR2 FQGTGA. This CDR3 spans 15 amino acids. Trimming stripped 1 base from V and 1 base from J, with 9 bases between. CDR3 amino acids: CASSLIRGGTDTQYF. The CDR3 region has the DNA TGTGCCAGCAGCTTAATCCGCGGGGGCACAGATACGCAGTATTTT.

The CDR3 DNA reads TGTGCCAGCAGTGCCCCTAGCGGGAGTTTGGATACGCAGTATTTT. This sequence encodes CASSAPSGSLDTQYF. The chain has TRBV28 and TRBJ2-3, with 10 bases fitting TRBD2. CDR1 and CDR2 from the germline V gene are MDHEN and SYDVKM. The CDR3 contains 15 residues. V was clipped by 5 bases and J by 6 bases; unmatched bases: 8.

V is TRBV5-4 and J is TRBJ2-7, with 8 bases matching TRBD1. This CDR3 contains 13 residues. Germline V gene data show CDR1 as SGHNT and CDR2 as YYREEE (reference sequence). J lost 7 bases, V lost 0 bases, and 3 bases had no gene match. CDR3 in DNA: TGTGCCAGCAGCTTGGGGACAGGGATTGAGCAGTACTTC. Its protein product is CASSLGTGIEQYF.

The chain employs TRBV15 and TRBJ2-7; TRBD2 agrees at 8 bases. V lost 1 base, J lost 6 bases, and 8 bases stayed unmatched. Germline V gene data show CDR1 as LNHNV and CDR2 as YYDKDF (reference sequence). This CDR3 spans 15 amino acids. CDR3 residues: CATSRVGAGVSEQYF. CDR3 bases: TGTGCCACCAGCAGAGTTGGAGCGGGAGTGAGCGAGCAGTACTTC.

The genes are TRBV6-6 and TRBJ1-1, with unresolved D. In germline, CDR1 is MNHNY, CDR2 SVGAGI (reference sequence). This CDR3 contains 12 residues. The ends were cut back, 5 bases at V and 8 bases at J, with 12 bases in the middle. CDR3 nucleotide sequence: TGTGCCAGCAGTCACATCTTTCAGGAAGCTTTCTTT. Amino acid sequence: CASSHIFQEAFF.

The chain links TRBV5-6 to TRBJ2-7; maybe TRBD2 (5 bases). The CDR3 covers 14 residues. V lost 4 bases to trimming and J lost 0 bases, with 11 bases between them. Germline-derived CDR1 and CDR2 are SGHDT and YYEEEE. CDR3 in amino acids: CASSGLGASYEQYF. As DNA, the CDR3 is TGTGCCAGCAGCGGCCTGGGAGCCTCCTACGAGCAGTACTTC.

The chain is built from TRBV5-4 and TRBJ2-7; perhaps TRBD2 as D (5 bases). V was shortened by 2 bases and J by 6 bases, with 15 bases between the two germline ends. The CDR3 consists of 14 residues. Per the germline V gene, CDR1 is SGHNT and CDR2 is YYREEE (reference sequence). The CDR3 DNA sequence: TGTGCCAGCAGCTTAGACGGGATTGGTCCCGAGCAGTACTTC. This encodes CASSLDGIGPEQYF.

The CDR3 reads CASSRPGQPHQPQHF. The CDR3 DNA sequence: TGTGCCAGCAGCCGGCCGGGACAGCCCCATCAGCCCCAGCATTTT. The chain combines TRBV28 with TRBJ1-5; 7 bases line up with TRBD1. V lost 6 bases to trimming and J lost 5 bases; unmatched junction nucleotides: 10. The CDR3 is made up of 15 amino acids. From germline, CDR1 is MDHEN and CDR2 SYDVKM.

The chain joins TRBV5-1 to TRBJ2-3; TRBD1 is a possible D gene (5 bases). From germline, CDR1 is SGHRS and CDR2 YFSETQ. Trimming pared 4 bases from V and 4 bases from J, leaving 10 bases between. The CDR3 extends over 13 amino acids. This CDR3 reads CASSRQGSDTQYF. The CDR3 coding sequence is TGCGCCAGCAGCCGTCAGGGTTCAGATACGCAGTATTTT.

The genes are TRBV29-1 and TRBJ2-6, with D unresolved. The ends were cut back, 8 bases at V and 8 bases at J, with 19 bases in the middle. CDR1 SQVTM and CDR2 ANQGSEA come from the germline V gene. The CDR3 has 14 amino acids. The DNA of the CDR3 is TGCAGCCCGACGGTCGGGTTGCGGCCCAACGTCCTGACTTTC. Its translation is CSPTVGLRPNVLTF. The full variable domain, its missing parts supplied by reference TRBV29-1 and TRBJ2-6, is SAVISQKPSRDICQRGTSLTIQCQVDSQVTMMFWYRQQPGQSLTLIATANQGSEATYESGFVIDKFPISRPNLTFSTLTVSNMSPEDSSIYLCSPTVGLRPNVLTFGAGSRLTVL.

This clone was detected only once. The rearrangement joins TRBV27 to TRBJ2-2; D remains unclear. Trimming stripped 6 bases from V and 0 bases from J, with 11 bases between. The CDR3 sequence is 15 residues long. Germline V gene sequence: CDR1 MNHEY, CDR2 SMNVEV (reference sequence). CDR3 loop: CASRVEAANTGELFF. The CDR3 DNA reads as TGTGCCAGCAGGGTCGAAGCTGCGAACACCGGGGAGCTGTTTTTT.

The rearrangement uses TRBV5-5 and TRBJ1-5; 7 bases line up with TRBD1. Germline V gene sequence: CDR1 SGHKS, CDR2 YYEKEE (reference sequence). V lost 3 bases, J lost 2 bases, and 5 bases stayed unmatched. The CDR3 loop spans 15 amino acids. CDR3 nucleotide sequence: TGTGCCAGCAGCTCCCAGGGGGGAGGCAATCAGCCCCAGCATTTT. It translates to CASSSQGGGNQPQHF.

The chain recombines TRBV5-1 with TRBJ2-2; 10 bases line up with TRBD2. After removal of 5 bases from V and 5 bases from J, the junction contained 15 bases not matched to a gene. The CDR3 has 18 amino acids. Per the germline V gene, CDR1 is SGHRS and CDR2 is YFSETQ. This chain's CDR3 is CASRAGTSDSGGTGELFF. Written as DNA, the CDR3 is TGCGCCAGCAGGGCCGGGACTAGCGACTCGGGGGGGACCGGGGAGCTGTTTTTT.

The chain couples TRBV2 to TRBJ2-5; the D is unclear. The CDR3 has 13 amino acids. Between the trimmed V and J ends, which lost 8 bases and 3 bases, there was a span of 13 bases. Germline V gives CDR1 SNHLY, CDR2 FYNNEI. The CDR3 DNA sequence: TGTGCCAGCGTACCGCAAAACAAAGAGACCCAGTACTTC. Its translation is CASVPQNKETQYF. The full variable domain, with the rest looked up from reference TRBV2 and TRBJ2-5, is EPEVTQTPSHQVTQMGQEVILRCVPISNHLYFYWYRQILGQKVEFLVSFYNNEISEKSEIFDDQFSVERPDGSNFTLKIRSTKLEDSAMYFCASVPQNKETQYFGPGTRLLVL.

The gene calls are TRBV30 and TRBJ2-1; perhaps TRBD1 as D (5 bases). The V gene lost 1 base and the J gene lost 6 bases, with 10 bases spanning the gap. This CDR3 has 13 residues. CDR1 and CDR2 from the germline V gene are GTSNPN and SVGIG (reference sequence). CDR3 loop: CAWSGTRPNEQFF. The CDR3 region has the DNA TGTGCCTGGAGTGGGACACGGCCCAATGAGCAGTTCTTC.

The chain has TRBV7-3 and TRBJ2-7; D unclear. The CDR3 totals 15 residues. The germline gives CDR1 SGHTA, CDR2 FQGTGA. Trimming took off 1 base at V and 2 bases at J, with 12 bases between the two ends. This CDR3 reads CASSLKGPGPYEQYF. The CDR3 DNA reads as TGTGCCAGCAGCTTAAAAGGCCCAGGTCCCTACGAGCAGTACTTC.

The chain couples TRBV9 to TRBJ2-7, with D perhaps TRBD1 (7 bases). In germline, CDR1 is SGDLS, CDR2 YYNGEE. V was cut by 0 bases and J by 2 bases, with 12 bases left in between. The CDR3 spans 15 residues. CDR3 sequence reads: CASSVGSGGPYEQYF. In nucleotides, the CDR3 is TGTGCCAGCAGCGTAGGGTCAGGGGGGCCCTACGAGCAGTACTTC.

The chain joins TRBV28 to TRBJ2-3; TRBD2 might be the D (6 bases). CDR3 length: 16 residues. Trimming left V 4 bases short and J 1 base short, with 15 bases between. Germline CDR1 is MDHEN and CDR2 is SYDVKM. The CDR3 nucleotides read TGTGCCAGCAGTTCCGGAGGGGAGCCTGGCACAGATACGCAGTATTTT. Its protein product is CASSSGGEPGTDTQYF.

The DNA of the CDR3 is TGCGCCAGCAGCCACCACGGAGGGAGTGATAATGGCTACACCTTC. This codes for CASSHHGGSDNGYTF. The V and J genes are TRBV4-1 and TRBJ1-2; D not resolved. Germline CDR1 reads MGHRA; CDR2 reads YSYEKL. V was trimmed by 3 bases and J by 6 bases, leaving 17 bases between them. The CDR3 has 15 residues.